A selection of T cell receptor beta chains follows, all from one sample in a study of CD8+ T cells in alopecia areata. The method was immunoSEQ multiplex PCR; TCRdb's version includes in-frame clones alone and lacks a portion of them. In the table there are about 220,000 clones, about 57% of which are singletons. This sample comprised CD4+ T cells sorted from blood, obtained at week 4, from a patient treated with tofacitinib. The receptors stem from a human donor with alopecia areata. Both conserved end residues are part of each CDR3. Each record gives: clone size, J gene, CDR3 length, V gene, D gene, CDR3 DNA, CDR3 protein. D genes are given only for firm matches. The size entry is marked missing in some rows and otherwise reads once, few, many or a size class.

abundance: NA
j_gene: TRBJ1-5
len: 15
v_gene: TRBV5-5
d_gene: TRBD1
CDR3nt: TGTGCCAGCAGCTTAGGACAGGGGAACAATCAGCCCCAGCATTTT
CDR3aa: CASSLGQGNNQPQHF

abundance: NA
j_gene: TRBJ1-1
len: 15
v_gene: TRBV10-3
d_gene: NA
CDR3nt: TGTGCCATCAGTGAGTCTGGGCCCGGTATGACTGAAGCTTTCTTT
CDR3aa: CAISESGPGMTEAFF

abundance: few
j_gene: TRBJ2-2
len: 16
v_gene: TRBV7-2
d_gene: NA
CDR3nt: TGTGCCAGCAGCCAAACGGACAGAAAGAACACCGGGGAGCTGTTTTTT
CDR3aa: CASSQTDRKNTGELFF

abundance: NA
j_gene: TRBJ2-5
len: 14
v_gene: TRBV5-6
d_gene: NA
CDR3nt: TGTGCCAGCAGCTTGAGCAGGGAGAAAGAGACCCAGTACTTC
CDR3aa: CASSLSREKETQYF

abundance: NA
j_gene: TRBJ2-7
len: 15
v_gene: TRBV7-2
d_gene: TRBD1
CDR3nt: TGTGCCAGCAGCTTAGCGACAGGGGCACCCTACGAGCAGTACTTC
CDR3aa: CASSLATGAPYEQYF

abundance: NA
j_gene: TRBJ2-2
len: 15
v_gene: TRBV5-1
d_gene: TRBD1
CDR3nt: TGCGCCAGCAGCCCGACAGGGGGAGGGCCCGGGGAGCTGTTTTTT
CDR3aa: CASSPTGGGPGELFF

abundance: NA
j_gene: TRBJ2-3
len: 15
v_gene: TRBV9
d_gene: TRBD1
CDR3nt: TGTGCCAGCAGCGTCCTATTACAGGGGTCAGATACGCAGTATTTT
CDR3aa: CASSVLLQGSDTQYF

abundance: NA
j_gene: TRBJ1-1
len: 12
v_gene: TRBV6-5
d_gene: NA
CDR3nt: TGTGCCAGCGGTACGCTGGTGGCTGAAGCTTTCTTT
CDR3aa: CASGTLVAEAFF

abundance: NA
j_gene: TRBJ1-1
len: 14
v_gene: TRBV29-1
d_gene: NA
CDR3nt: TGCAGCGTTGGCAGAATGACTAGTAGCACTGAAGCTTTCTTT
CDR3aa: CSVGRMTSSTEAFF

abundance: NA
j_gene: TRBJ2-7
len: 11
v_gene: TRBV25-1
d_gene: NA
CDR3nt: TGTGCCAGCAGTGAATTTGAGGTGCAGTACTTC
CDR3aa: CASSEFEVQYF

abundance: NA
j_gene: TRBJ1-2
len: 13
v_gene: TRBV5-6
d_gene: NA
CDR3nt: TGTGCCAGCAGGACCCCAGGGAGATATGGCTACACCTTC
CDR3aa: CASRTPGRYGYTF

abundance: NA
j_gene: TRBJ2-3
len: 12
v_gene: TRBV5-1
d_gene: NA
CDR3nt: TGCGCCAGCAGCTTGAATACAGATACGCAGTATTTT
CDR3aa: CASSLNTDTQYF

abundance: NA
j_gene: TRBJ2-1
len: 14
v_gene: TRBV29-1
d_gene: TRBD2
CDR3nt: TGCAGCGTTGAGGGGGGGGTGTCCTACAATGAGCAGTTCTTC
CDR3aa: CSVEGGVSYNEQFF

abundance: NA
j_gene: TRBJ2-1
len: 12
v_gene: TRBV2
d_gene: TRBD2
CDR3nt: TGTGCCAGCAAGCGGGAGGGGGATGTGCAGTTCTTC
CDR3aa: CASKREGDVQFF

abundance: NA
j_gene: TRBJ2-3
len: 15
v_gene: TRBV30
d_gene: NA
CDR3nt: TGTGCCTGGAGTGCACGGCAGGGGACCACAGATACGCAGTATTTT
CDR3aa: CAWSARQGTTDTQYF

abundance: NA
j_gene: TRBJ1-1
len: 12
v_gene: TRBV30
d_gene: NA
CDR3nt: TGTGCCTGGACAGCAGTGAACACTGAAGCTTTCTTT
CDR3aa: CAWTAVNTEAFF

abundance: once
j_gene: TRBJ2-2
len: 13
v_gene: TRBV5-6
d_gene: TRBD1
CDR3nt: TGTGCCAGCACCAAACAGGGGATCGGGGAGCTGTTTTTT
CDR3aa: CASTKQGIGELFF

abundance: few
j_gene: TRBJ2-7
len: 12
v_gene: TRBV29-1
d_gene: NA
CDR3nt: TGCAGCGCCACAGTGATAACCTACGAGCAGTACTTC
CDR3aa: CSATVITYEQYF